The 21 T cell receptor beta chains in this list originate from one sample, sequenced in a study of shared clonotypes between healthy human individuals. The data were produced by immunoSEQ multiplex PCR, yet TCRdb's version contains in-frame clones alone and is incomplete. This sample yields roughly 1,100,000 clones, of which roughly 70% are seen a single time; around 1.5% belongs to the top ten. The sequencing input was memory CD4+ T cells sorted from blood. The subset was: CD45RA-negative fraction. The receptors derive from a man between 18 and 35 years old in good health.

This chain joins TRBV10-2 and TRBJ2-2; D tentatively fits TRBD1 or TRBD2 (5 bases each). Per the germline V gene, CDR1 is WSHSY and CDR2 is SAAADI. This CDR3 comprises 12 residues. V was shortened by 8 bases and J by 6 bases, with 10 bases between the two germline ends. The CDR3 region is CASRGESGELFF. CDR3 coding DNA: TGCGCCAGCCGAGGGGAGTCCGGGGAGCTGTTTTTT.

This chain joins TRBV12-5 and TRBJ2-7, with TRBD1 matching over 8 bases. The CDR3 extends over 13 amino acids. Germline V gene lookup returns CDR1 LGHNT and CDR2 FRNRAP. The V segment lost 5 bases and the J segment 2 bases; nucleotides outside the gene matches: 2. CDR3 in DNA: TGTGCTAGTGGTAGACAGGGGACCTACGAGCAGTACTTC. Translated: CASGRQGTYEQYF.

The rearrangement uses TRBV15 and TRBJ2-3; 13 bases match TRBD2. With 1 base clipped from V and 3 bases from J, the junction kept 7 bases outside the gene matches. The germline V gene encodes CDR1 LNHNV and CDR2 YYDKDF (reference sequence). The CDR3 covers 18 residues. The CDR3, as DNA: TGTGCCACCAGCAGAGCGGGACTAGCGGGGAGTAGAACAGATACGCAGTATTTT. Translating it yields CATSRAGLAGSRTDTQYF. Based on the CDR3 plus reference TRBV15 and TRBJ2-3, the full variable domain is DAMVIQNPRYQVTQFGKPVTLSCSQTLNHNVMYWYQQKSSQAPKLLFHYYDKDFNNEADTPDNFQSRRPNTSFCFLDIRSPGLGDTAMYLCATSRAGLAGSRTDTQYFGPGTRLTVL.

This clone was counted at least ten times. Other nucleotide sequences in the sample specify the same CDR3. The chain combines TRBV9 with TRBJ1-1, with a tentative D call TRBD1 (5 bases). CDR3 length: 14 amino acids. The V and J ends lost 2 bases and 0 bases respectively, with 8 bases between them. Germline loops: CDR1 SGDLS, CDR2 YYNGEE. The CDR3 DNA sequence: TGTGCCAGCAGCGTGTCAGGGATGAACACTGAAGCTTTCTTT. Its translation: CASSVSGMNTEAFF.

The rearrangement links TRBV13 to TRBJ1-1, with TRBD1 as a possible D gene (5 bases). The V gene lost 1 base and the J gene lost 10 bases, with 19 bases spanning the gap. CDR3 length equals 15 residues. In germline, CDR1 is PRHDT, CDR2 FYEKMQ (reference sequence). The CDR3 reads CASSLDRRISGGAFF. In DNA, the CDR3 is TGTGCCAGCAGCTTAGATAGGCGCATCAGTGGGGGAGCTTTCTTT.

This rearrangement joins TRBV28 to TRBJ2-3; no definite D call. Trimming removed 1 base from V and 0 bases from J, with 8 bases in between. Germline CDR1 reads MDHEN; CDR2 reads SYDVKM. The CDR3 totals 15 residues. The CDR3 sequence: CASSLFLDSTDTQYF. The CDR3 DNA is TGTGCCAGCAGTTTATTTTTGGATAGCACAGATACGCAGTATTTT.

The V and J genes are TRBV5-1 and TRBJ1-6; no reliable D call. The CDR3 loop spans 15 amino acids. Trimming left V 1 base short and J 10 bases short, with 15 bases between. The V gene's germline CDR1 is SGHRS and CDR2 YFSETQ. CDR3 residues: CASSLTAGSSSPLHF. In nucleotides, the CDR3 is TGCGCCAGCAGCTTGACGGCAGGCTCGTCATCACCCCTCCACTTT.

This clone turned up a few times. The chain recombines TRBV6-5 with TRBJ1-2; D gene uncertain. The CDR3 is made up of 13 amino acids. In germline, CDR1 is MNHEY, CDR2 SVGAGI. V lost 2 bases, J lost 0 bases, and 4 bases lay in between. This CDR3 reads CASSYRTNYGYTF. The CDR3 coding sequence is TGTGCCAGCAGTTACAGGACTAACTATGGCTACACCTTC.

The chain has TRBV2 and TRBJ2-7; 11 bases agree with TRBD1. The CDR3 is 16 amino acids. V lost 5 bases, J lost 2 bases, and 8 bases stayed unmatched. CDR1 is SNHLY and CDR2 is FYNNEI in the germline V gene. The CDR3, as DNA: TGTGCCAGCAGTTCCGCCGGGACAGGGGGGCCCTACGAGCAGTACTTC. It specifies CASSSAGTGGPYEQYF.

The rearrangement uses TRBV27 and TRBJ2-7; possibly TRBD2 for D (5 bases). Trimming took off 4 bases at V and 4 bases at J, with 17 bases between the two ends. Germline V lookup: CDR1 MNHEY, CDR2 SMNVEV (reference sequence). The CDR3 runs 15 residues. Here the CDR3 reads CASSSPTGSPYEQYF. In DNA, the CDR3 is TGTGCCAGCAGTTCCCCGACGGGGAGCCCATACGAGCAGTACTTC.

There are a few counts of this clone. The genes are TRBV6-5 and TRBJ1-6; 8 bases match TRBD1. This CDR3 is built from 14 residues. V was clipped by 6 bases and J by 10 bases; unmatched bases: 8. Looked up from germline, CDR1 is MNHEY and CDR2 is SVGAGI. The CDR3 nucleotides read TGTGCCAGCAGAGGACAGGGATCGGTGTCACCCCTCCACTTT. It encodes CASRGQGSVSPLHF.

The rearrangement joins TRBV11-2 to TRBJ2-5, with 9 bases identical to TRBD2. The CDR3 runs to 15 residues. Trimming at V came to 5 bases and at J to 4 bases, leaving 8 bases not matched to a gene. Germline V CDR1 and CDR2: SGHAT, FQNNGV. This CDR3 reads CASSPSGGRGETQYF. CDR3 DNA: TGTGCCAGCAGCCCGTCGGGCGGGAGGGGAGAGACCCAGTACTTC.

The rearrangement links TRBV5-8 to TRBJ1-2, with 10 bases identical to TRBD1. The CDR3 totals 15 residues. CDR1 SGHTS and CDR2 YDEGEE come from the germline V gene. With 6 bases clipped from V and 5 bases from J, the junction kept 10 bases outside the gene matches. The CDR3 sequence is CASTTRPGQGYGYTF. Here the CDR3 DNA reads TGTGCCAGCACCACCCGACCGGGACAGGGGTATGGCTACACCTTC.

This clone was picked up a small number of times. CDR3: CASSLTGQSGQPQHF. The CDR3 nucleotides read TGTGCCAGCAGCTTAACGGGCCAGAGCGGACAGCCCCAGCATTTT. The gene calls are TRBV11-2 and TRBJ1-5; D ambiguous. Germline V gene data show CDR1 as SGHAT and CDR2 as FQNNGV. There are 15 residues in the CDR3. With 2 bases removed from V and 7 bases from J, the gap between germline ends came to 15 bases.

The J gene is TRBJ1-5, the V gene TRBV7-9; a possible D gene is TRBD1 (5 bases). The V gene lost 5 bases and the J gene lost 0 bases, with 11 bases spanning the gap. The CDR3 is 15 amino acids. The germline gives CDR1 SEHNR, CDR2 FQNEAQ (reference sequence). The CDR3 bases are TGTGCCAGCAGCCAACAGGTCAATAGCAATCAGCCCCAGCATTTT. Its translation: CASSQQVNSNQPQHF.

This chain uses TRBV5-8 with TRBJ2-4; 7 bases are shared with TRBD2. Unmatched junction bases numbered 6, after V lost 4 bases and J lost 8 bases. From germline, CDR1 is SGHTS and CDR2 YDEGEE. CDR3 size: 13 residues. The CDR3 loop reads CASSLQAGDIQYF. DNA for the CDR3: TGTGCCAGCAGCCTCCAGGCGGGGGACATTCAGTACTTC.

The V and J genes are TRBV18 and TRBJ2-3; the D is unclear. V was trimmed by 3 bases and J by 4 bases, leaving 8 bases between them. This CDR3 spans 13 amino acids. Germline V gene sequence: CDR1 KGHSH, CDR2 LQKENI. The CDR3 region is CASSPLLADTQYF. Written as DNA, the CDR3 is TGTGCCAGCTCACCGCTTCTGGCAGATACGCAGTATTTT.

This clone has more than one count but fewer than ten. V usage is TRBV28 and J usage is TRBJ2-1; no definite D call. Germline V lookup: CDR1 MDHEN, CDR2 SYDVKM. The CDR3 length is 16 residues. Between the trimmed V and J ends, which lost 5 bases and 5 bases, there was a span of 19 bases. CDR3 sequence reads: CASSARLGIPHNEQFF. The CDR3 bases are TGTGCCAGCAGTGCCCGTTTGGGTATCCCCCACAATGAGCAGTTCTTC.

The genes are TRBV9 and TRBJ1-5; the D gene is possibly TRBD1 (5 bases). Germline V gives CDR1 SGDLS, CDR2 YYNGEE. The CDR3 runs to 14 residues. Trimming stripped 7 bases from V and 0 bases from J, with 11 bases between. CDR3 region: CASARGNSNQPQHF. For the CDR3, the DNA is TGTGCCAGCGCGAGGGGAAATAGCAATCAGCCCCAGCATTTT. Using reference TRBV9 and TRBJ1-5 for the parts outside the CDR3, the full variable domain is DSGVTQTPKHLITATGQRVTLRCSPRSGDLSVYWYQQSLDQGLQFLIQYYNGEERAKGNILERFSAQQFPDLHSELNLSSLELGDSALYFCASARGNSNQPQHFGDGTRLSIL.

V is TRBV6-1 and J is TRBJ2-2; the D gene is possibly TRBD2 (6 bases). Germline V lookup: CDR1 MNHNS, CDR2 SASEGT. Between the trimmed V and J ends, which lost 5 bases and 5 bases, there was a span of 15 bases. The CDR3 length is 15 residues. Written as DNA, the CDR3 is TGTGCCAGCAGTCATGGGGGGACCAAAACCGGGGAGCTGTTTTTT. As protein: CASSHGGTKTGELFF.

About this clone itself: This sample also contains other DNA sequences that code for the same CDR3. The chain has TRBV10-3 and TRBJ2-5, with TRBD2 identical over 7 bases. The V and J ends lost 3 bases and 1 base, in that order; junction bases with no gene match: 2. The CDR3 is 14 amino acids. Germline CDR1 and CDR2: ENHRY and SYGVKD. CDR3 protein: CAISEWGGQETQYF. The CDR3 DNA reads as TGTGCCATCAGTGAATGGGGGGGCCAAGAGACCCAGTACTTC.